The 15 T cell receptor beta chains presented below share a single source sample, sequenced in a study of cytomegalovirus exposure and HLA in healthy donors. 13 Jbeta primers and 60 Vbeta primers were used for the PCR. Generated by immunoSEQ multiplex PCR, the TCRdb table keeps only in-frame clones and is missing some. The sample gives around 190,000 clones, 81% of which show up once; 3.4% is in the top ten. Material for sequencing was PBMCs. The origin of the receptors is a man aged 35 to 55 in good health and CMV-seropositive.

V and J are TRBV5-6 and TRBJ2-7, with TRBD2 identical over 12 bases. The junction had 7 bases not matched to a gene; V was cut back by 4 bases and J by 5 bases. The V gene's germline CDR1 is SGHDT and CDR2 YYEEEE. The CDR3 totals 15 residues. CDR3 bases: TGTGCCAGCAGCGGACTAGCGGGAAAAAATAACGAGCAGTACTTC. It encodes CASSGLAGKNNEQYF.

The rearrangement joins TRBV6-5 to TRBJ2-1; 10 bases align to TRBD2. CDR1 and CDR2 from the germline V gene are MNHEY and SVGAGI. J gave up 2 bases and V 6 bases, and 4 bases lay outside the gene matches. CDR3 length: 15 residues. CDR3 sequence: CASRPSGSPYNEQFF. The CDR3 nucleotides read TGTGCCAGCAGACCTAGCGGGAGCCCCTACAATGAGCAGTTCTTC.

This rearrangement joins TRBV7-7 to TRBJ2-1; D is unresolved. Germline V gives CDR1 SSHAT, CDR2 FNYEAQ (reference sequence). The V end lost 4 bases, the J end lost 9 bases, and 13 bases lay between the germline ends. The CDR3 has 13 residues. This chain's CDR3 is CASSSTSLGEQFF. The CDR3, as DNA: TGTGCCAGCAGCTCGACAAGTCTGGGTGAGCAGTTCTTC.

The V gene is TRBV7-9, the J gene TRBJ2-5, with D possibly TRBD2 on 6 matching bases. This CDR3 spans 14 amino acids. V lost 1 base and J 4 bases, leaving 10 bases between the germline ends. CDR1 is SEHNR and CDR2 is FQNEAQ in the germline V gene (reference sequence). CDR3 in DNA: TGTGCCAGCAGCTTAGGTACAGCGGGAGAGACCCAGTACTTC. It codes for CASSLGTAGETQYF. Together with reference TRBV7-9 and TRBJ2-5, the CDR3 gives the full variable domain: DTGVSQNPRHKITKRGQNVTFRCDPISEHNRLYWYRQTLGQGPEFLTYFQNEAQLEKSRLLSDRFSAERPKGSFSTLEIQRTEQGDSAMYLCASSLGTAGETQYFGPGTRLLVL.

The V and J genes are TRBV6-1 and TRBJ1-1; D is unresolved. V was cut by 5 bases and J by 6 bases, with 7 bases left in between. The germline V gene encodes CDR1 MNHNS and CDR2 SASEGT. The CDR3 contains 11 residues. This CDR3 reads CASSLFAEAFF. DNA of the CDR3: TGTGCCAGCAGTTTATTTGCTGAAGCTTTCTTT.

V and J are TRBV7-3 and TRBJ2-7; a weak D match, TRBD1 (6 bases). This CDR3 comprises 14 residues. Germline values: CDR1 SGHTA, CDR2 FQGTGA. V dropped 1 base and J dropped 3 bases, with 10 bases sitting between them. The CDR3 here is CASSLKGGSYEQYF. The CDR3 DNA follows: TGTGCCAGCAGCTTAAAAGGGGGAAGCTACGAGCAGTACTTC. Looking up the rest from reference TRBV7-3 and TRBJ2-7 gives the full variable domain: GAGVSQTPSNKVTEKGKYVELRCDPISGHTALYWYRQSLGQGPEFLIYFQGTGAADDSGLPNDRFFAVRPEGSVSTLKIQRTERGDSAVYLCASSLKGGSYEQYFGPGTRLTVT.

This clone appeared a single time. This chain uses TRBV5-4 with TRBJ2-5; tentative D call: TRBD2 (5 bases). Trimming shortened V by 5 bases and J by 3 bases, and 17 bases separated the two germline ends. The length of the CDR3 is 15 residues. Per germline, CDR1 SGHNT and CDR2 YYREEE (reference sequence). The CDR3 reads CASRRDAGGEETQYF. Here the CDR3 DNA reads TGTGCCAGCAGGCGAGATGCGGGTGGGGAAGAGACCCAGTACTTC.

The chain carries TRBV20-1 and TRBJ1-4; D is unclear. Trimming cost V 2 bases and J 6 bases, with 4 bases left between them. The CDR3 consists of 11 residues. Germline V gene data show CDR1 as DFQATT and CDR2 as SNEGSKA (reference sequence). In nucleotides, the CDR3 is TGCAGTGCTAGACGCGATGAAAAACTGTTTTTT. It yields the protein CSARRDEKLFF.

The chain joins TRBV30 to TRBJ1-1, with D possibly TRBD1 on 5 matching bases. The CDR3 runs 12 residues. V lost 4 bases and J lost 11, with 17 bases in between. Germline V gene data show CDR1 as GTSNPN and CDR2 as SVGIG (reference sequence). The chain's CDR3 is CAWKIAGARAFF. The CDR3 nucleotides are TGTGCCTGGAAAATAGCTGGGGCCCGGGCTTTCTTT.

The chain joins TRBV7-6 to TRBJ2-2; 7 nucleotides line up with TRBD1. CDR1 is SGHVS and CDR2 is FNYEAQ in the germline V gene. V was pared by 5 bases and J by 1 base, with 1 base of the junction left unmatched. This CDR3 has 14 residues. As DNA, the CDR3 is TGTGCCAGCAGCAGGACAGGGAACACCGGGGAGCTGTTTTTT. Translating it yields CASSRTGNTGELFF.

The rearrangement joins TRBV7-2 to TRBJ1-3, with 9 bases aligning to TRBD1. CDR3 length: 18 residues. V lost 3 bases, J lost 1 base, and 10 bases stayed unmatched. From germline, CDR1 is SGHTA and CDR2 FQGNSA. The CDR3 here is CASSFWTGDGFSGNTIYF. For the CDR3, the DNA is TGTGCCAGCAGCTTTTGGACAGGGGACGGTTTTTCTGGAAACACCATATATTTT.

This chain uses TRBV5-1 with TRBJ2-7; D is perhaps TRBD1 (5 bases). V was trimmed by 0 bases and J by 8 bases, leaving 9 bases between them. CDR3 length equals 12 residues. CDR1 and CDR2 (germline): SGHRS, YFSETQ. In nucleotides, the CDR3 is TGCGCCAGCAGCTTGGAAAGGGGTAAGCAGTACTTC. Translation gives CASSLERGKQYF.

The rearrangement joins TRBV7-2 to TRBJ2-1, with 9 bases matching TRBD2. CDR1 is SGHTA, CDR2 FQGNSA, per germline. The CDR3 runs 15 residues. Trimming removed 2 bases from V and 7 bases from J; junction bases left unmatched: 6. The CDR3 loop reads CASSLKAGGGNEQFF. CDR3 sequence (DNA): TGTGCCAGCAGCTTAAAAGCGGGGGGCGGTAATGAGCAGTTCTTC.

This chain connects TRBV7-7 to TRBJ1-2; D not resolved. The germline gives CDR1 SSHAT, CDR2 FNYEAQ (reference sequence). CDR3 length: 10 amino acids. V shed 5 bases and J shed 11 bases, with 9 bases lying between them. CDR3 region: CASSPWTYTF. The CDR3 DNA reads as TGTGCCAGCAGCCCCTGGACTTACACCTTC.

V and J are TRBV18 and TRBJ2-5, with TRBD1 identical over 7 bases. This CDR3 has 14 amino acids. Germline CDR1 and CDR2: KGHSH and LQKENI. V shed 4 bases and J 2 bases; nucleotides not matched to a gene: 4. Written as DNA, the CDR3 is TGTGCCAGCTCACAGACAGGGTTACAAGAGACCCAGTACTTC. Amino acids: CASSQTGLQETQYF.